This TCR beta chain was captured by sequencing in a study of blood T cell repertoires in COVID-19. For the study at large: Acute and convalescent COVID-19 specimens originated in the United States, Italy and Spain.

This table comes from immunoSEQ multiplex PCR, and its TCRdb copy is limited to in-frame clones, with some not included. The table has 52,000 or so clones, more than 60% seen once. Germline V gives CDR1 MNHNS, CDR2 SASEGT. Trimming removed 2 bases from V and 6 bases from J, with 11 bases in between. The CDR3 spans 14 residues. The rearrangement joins TRBV6-1 to TRBJ1-5, with a tentative D call TRBD1 (5 bases). The clonotype comes from a human donor in a cohort sampled during active COVID-19. Sequenced material: peripheral blood. The CDR3 sequence: CASSERQFGQPQHF. CDR3 coding DNA: TGTGCCAGCAGTGAAAGACAGTTTGGTCAGCCCCAGCATTTT.